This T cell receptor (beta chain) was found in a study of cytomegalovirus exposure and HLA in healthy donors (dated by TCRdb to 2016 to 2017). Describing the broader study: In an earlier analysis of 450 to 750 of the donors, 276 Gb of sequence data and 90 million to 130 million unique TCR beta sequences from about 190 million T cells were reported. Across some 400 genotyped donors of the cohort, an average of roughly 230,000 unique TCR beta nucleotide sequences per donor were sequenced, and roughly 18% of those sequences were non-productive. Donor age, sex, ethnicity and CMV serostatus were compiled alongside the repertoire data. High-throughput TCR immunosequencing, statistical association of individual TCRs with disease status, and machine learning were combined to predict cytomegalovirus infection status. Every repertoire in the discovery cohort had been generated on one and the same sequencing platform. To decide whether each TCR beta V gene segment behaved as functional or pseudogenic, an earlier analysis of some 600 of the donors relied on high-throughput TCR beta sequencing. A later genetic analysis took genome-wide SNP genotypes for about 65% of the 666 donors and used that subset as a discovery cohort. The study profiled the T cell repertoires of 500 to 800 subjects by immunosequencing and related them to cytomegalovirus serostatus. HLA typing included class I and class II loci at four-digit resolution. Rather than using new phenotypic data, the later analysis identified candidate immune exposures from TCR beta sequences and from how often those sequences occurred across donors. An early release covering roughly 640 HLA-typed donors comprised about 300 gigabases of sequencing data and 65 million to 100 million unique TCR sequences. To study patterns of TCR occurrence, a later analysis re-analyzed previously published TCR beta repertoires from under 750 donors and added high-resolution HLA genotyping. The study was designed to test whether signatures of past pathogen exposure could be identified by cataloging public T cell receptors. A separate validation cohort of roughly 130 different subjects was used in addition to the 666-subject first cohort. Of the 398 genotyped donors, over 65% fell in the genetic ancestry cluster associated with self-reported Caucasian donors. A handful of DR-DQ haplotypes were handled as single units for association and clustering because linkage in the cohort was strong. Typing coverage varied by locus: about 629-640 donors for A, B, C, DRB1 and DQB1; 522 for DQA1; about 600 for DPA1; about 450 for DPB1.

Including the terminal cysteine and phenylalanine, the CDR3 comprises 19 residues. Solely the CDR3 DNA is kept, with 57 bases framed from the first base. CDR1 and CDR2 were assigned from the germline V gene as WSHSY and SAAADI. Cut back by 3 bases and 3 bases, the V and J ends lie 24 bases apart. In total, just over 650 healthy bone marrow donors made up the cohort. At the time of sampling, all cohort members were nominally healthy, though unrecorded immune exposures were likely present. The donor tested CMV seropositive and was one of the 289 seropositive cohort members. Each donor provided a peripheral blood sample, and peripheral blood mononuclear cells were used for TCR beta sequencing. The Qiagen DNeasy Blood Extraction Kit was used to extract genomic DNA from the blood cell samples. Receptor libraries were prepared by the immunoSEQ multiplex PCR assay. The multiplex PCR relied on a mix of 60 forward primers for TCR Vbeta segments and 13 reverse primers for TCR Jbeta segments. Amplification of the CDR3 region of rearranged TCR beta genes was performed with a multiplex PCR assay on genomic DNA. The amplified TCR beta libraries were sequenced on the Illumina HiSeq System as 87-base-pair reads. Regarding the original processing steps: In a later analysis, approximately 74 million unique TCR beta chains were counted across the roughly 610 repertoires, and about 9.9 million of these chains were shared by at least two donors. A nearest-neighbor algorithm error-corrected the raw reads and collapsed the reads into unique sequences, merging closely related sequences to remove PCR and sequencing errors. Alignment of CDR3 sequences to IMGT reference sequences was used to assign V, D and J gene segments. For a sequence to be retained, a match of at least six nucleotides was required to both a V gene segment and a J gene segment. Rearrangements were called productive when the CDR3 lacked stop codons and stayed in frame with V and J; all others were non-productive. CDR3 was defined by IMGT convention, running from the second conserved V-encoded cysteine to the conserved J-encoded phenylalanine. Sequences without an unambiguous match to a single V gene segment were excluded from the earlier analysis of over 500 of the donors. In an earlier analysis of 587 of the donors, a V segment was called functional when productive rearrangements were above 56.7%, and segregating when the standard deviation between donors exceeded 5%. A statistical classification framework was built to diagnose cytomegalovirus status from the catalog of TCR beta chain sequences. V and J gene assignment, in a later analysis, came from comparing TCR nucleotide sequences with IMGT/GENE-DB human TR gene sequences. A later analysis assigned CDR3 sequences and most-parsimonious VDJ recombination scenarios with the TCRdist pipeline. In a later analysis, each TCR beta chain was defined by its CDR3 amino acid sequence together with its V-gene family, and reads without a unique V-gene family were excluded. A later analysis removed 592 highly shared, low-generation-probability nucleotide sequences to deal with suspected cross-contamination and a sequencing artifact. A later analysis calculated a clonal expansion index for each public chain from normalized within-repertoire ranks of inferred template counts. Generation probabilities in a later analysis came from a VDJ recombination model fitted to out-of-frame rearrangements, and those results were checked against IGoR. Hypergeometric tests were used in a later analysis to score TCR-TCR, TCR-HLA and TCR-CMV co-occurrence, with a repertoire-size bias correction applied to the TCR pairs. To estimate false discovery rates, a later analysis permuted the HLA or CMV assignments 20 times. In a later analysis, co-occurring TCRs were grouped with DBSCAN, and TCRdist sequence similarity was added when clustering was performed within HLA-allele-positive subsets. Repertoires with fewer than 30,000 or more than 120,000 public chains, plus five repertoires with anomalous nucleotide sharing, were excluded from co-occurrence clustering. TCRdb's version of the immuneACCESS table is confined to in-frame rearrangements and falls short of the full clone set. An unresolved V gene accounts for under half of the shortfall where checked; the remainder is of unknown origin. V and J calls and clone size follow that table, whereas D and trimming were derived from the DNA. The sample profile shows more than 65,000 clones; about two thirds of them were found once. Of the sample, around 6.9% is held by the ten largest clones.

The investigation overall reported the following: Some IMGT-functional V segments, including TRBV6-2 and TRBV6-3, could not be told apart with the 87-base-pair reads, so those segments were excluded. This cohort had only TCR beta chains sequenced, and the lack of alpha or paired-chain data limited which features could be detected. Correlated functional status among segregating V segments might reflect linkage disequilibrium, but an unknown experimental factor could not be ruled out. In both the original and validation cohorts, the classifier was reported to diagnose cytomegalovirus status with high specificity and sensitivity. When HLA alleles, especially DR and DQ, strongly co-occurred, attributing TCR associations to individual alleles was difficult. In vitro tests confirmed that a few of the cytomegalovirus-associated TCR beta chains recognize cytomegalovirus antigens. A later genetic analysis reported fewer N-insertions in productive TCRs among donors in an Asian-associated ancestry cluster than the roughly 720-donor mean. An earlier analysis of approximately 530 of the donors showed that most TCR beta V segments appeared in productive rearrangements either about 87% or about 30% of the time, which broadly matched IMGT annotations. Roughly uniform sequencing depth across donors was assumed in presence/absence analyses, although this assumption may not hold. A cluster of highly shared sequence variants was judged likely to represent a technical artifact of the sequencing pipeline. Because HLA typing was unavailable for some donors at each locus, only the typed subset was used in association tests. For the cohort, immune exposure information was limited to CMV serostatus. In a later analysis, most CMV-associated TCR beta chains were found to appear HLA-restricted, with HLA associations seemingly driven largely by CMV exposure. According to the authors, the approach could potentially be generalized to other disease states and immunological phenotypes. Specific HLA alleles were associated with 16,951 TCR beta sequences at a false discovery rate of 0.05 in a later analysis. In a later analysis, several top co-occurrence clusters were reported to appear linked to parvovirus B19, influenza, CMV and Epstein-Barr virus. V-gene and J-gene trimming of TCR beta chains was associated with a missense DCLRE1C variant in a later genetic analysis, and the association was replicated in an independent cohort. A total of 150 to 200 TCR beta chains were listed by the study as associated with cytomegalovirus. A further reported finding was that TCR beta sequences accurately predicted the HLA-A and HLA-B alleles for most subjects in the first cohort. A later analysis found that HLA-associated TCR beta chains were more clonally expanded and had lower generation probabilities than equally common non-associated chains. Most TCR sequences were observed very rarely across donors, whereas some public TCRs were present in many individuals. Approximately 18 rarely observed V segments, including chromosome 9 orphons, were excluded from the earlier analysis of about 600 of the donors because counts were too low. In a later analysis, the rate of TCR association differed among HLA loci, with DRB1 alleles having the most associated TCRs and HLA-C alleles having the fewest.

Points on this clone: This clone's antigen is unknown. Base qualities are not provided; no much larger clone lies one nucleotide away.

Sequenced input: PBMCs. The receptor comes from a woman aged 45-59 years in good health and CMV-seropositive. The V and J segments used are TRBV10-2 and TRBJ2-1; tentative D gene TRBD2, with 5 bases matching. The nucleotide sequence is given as TGCGCCAGCAGTGATGCTAGCATTTTCGATTTCGCTCGCTACAATGAGCAGTTCTTC. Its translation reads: CASSDASIFDFARYNEQFF.